The rows below give T cell receptor beta chains drawn from one sample of a study of T cells in Graves' hyperthyroidism and ophthalmopathy. Each CDR3 protein gets one entry after TCRdb re-called the multiplex PCR reads with MiXCR. Among about 260,000 distinct CDR3 sequences listed, 15% to 20% were seen once. The sequencing input was blood. All receptors come from a woman younger than 30 with Graves' ophthalmopathy. CDR3s include the opening cysteine and the closing phenylalanine or tryptophan. The D gene is left open where the match is weak. Expanded clones get a size class; other rows say once, few or many, or leave the size out.

>TRBJ2-7|TRBV12-3/TRBV12-4|.|.
CASSLTRDSTYEQYF
>TRBJ1-5|TRBV28|.|TRBD1
CASSSLGTGGASQPQHF
>TRBJ2-5|TRBV3-1|many|.
CASSQDPPYRGGETQYF
>TRBJ2-1|TRBV7-6|many|.
CASSFRPAGEQFF
>TRBJ2-5|TRBV11-1|few|TRBD2
CASSVLAGGPETQYF
>TRBJ1-3|TRBV4-1|few|.
CASSQDRAIERGNTIYF
>TRBJ1-5|TRBV12-5|many|.
CASGLSGVPDNQPQHF
>TRBJ2-5|TRBV28|many|TRBD2
CASSFWLAGGKETQYF
>TRBJ2-7|TRBV6-1|many|.
CASSKAQGLFEQYF
>TRBJ2-1|TRBV12-5|many|TRBD1
CASGKQGTEQFF
>TRBJ2-3|TRBV6-1|many|TRBD2
CASSVVTSGIGDTQYF
>TRBJ2-5|TRBV15|many|.
CATSRDIQYREYF
>TRBJ2-2|TRBV6-1|many|.
CASSLWGGLLNTGELFF
>TRBJ2-7|TRBV3-1|many|TRBD1
CASSPGQVNSYEQYF
>TRBJ2-5|TRBV19|few|.
CASSIRGDSEETQYF
>TRBJ1-1|TRBV6-6|once|TRBD1
CASSYSTGGAPYTEAFF
>TRBJ1-6|TRBV6-1|many|.
CASSEVESYYNSPLHF
>TRBJ2-6|TRBV3-1|.|.
CASSETRGSGANALTF
>TRBJ2-5|TRBV4-1|few|TRBD2
CASSQGSGGETQYF
>TRBJ1-2|TRBV6-1|many|.
CASSVYGVSGYTF
>TRBJ1-5|TRBV15|many|.
CATSPRRGDRWVQPQHF
>TRBJ2-1|TRBV19|many|.
CASSPETGRDEQFF
>TRBJ2-5|TRBV4-2|many|TRBD2
CASSQDLTSGGAKTQYF
>TRBJ1-2|TRBV12-3/TRBV12-4|many|TRBD1
CASSSPYRGQGYGYTF
>TRBJ1-5|TRBV6-2/TRBV6-3|many|.
CASSYGRAGEPQHF
>TRBJ1-2|TRBV7-8|many|TRBD1
CASRPDRGYGYTF
>TRBJ1-6|TRBV11-1|.|.
CASSTSSGRLAPLHF
>TRBJ1-1|TRBV7-6|.|TRBD1
CASSLVGTGGTEAFF
>TRBJ1-3|TRBV7-9|few|.
CASSLFPSGNTIYF
>TRBJ1-6|TRBV6-1|many|TRBD1
CASRSDRGGNSPLHF
>TRBJ2-7|TRBV7-7|many|TRBD1
CASSLGSGGYEQYF
>TRBJ2-7|TRBV5-1|many|TRBD2
CASNPLAGGPSYEQYF
>TRBJ1-6|TRBV4-1|many|.
CASSQEASPLHF
>TRBJ1-3|TRBV5-5|many|TRBD1
CASSSTGMVGNTIYF
>TRBJ1-2|TRBV30|many|.
CAWSVWGRDGYTF